The text below deals with one T cell receptor beta chain. Its target is not known. This sample was included in a study of siplizumab effects on memory and regulatory T cells. Findings and limits, study-wide: Proof of suppressive function in proliferating Tregs from siplizumab cultures was not established. In the presence of siplizumab, alloreactive sequences traceable to unstimulated CD4+ memory cells were significantly reduced.

The assay looked at about 100,000 TCR templates in each sample. Sequenced by immunoSEQ multiplex PCR; TCRdb stores in-frame clones only, minus some. Of 90,000 to 120,000 clones listed, 94% are singletons. Trimming took 2 bases from V and 3 from J, leaving 12 bases between them. In germline, CDR1 is SGHTS, CDR2 YDEGEE. The CDR3 spans 15 residues. The receptor was derived from a human donor in good health. The material sequenced was Tregs sorted from blood. The chain uses TRBV5-8 and TRBJ1-3, with D possibly TRBD1 on 6 matching bases. DNA of the CDR3: TGTGCCAGCAGCTTCTTTGGGACATTTGGAAACACCATATATTTT. It specifies CASSFFGTFGNTIYF.